This TCR beta chain was documented in a study of T cells in narcolepsy. Produced via immunoSEQ multiplex PCR; TCRdb's table is partial and in-frame only. Here the sample spans 30,000 to 40,000 clones, approximately 78% being singletons. CDR1 ENHRY and CDR2 SYGVKD come from the germline V gene. V lost 2 bases to trimming and J lost 6 bases, with 16 bases between them. CDR3 length: 15 amino acids. This clonotype originated in a human donor with narcolepsy. The specimen was CD45RA- memory CD4+ T cells from PBMCs. The genes are TRBV10-3 and TRBJ1-2, with a possible D match to TRBD1 (6 bases). Written as DNA, the CDR3 is TGTGCCATCAGTGAGCGGGGCGGGGAGGGGGATGGCTACACCTTC. The encoded protein is CAISERGGEGDGYTF.